This T cell receptor (beta chain) derives from a study of blood T cell repertoires in COVID-19. Study-level information: The United States, Italy and Spain were the sources of the acute and convalescent COVID-19 samples. T cells, B-cell-depleted T cells, or PBMCs supplied cDNA or gDNA.

This clone was counted once. With V trimmed by 4 bases and J by 7 bases, 11 bases remained unmatched. CDR1 and CDR2 (germline): SGHDN, FVKESK. There are 16 residues in the CDR3. Original processing methods: Reference gene primers were amplified, and this amplification served to estimate nucleated cell counts. This table comes from immunoSEQ multiplex PCR, and its TCRdb copy is limited to in-frame clones, with some not included. The DNA was the basis for D and trimming; V, J and clone size are from that table. The table shows 30,000 or so clones, with roughly nine tenths occurring only once. This clonotype was obtained from a human donor with active COVID-19. The donor label of this sample is uncertain. This chain connects TRBV14 to TRBJ2-3; 10 bases are shared with TRBD2. The source material was peripheral blood. This CDR3 reads CASSLLLAGDHNTQYF. In DNA, the CDR3 is TGTGCCAGCAGCCTCCTCCTAGCGGGAGATCACAATACGCAGTATTTT.